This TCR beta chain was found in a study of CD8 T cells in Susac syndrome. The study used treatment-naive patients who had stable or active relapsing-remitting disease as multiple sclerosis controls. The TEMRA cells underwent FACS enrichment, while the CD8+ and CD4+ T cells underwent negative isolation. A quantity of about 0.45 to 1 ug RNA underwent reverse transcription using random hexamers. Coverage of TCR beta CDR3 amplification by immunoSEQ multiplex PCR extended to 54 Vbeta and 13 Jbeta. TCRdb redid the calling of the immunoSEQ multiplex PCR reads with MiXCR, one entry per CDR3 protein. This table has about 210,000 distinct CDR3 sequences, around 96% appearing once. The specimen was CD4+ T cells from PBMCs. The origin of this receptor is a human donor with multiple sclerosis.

CDR3 in amino acids: CATSSTAVGDTQYF. Here the CDR3 DNA reads TGTGCCACCAGTTCCACCGCAGTCGGAGATACGCAGTATTTT. The J gene is TRBJ2-3, the V gene TRBV24-1, with D hard to call. The CDR3 spans 14 residues. Germline values: CDR1 KGHDR, CDR2 SFDVKD. Trimming removed 6 bases at V and 5 bases at J, with 14 bases between.